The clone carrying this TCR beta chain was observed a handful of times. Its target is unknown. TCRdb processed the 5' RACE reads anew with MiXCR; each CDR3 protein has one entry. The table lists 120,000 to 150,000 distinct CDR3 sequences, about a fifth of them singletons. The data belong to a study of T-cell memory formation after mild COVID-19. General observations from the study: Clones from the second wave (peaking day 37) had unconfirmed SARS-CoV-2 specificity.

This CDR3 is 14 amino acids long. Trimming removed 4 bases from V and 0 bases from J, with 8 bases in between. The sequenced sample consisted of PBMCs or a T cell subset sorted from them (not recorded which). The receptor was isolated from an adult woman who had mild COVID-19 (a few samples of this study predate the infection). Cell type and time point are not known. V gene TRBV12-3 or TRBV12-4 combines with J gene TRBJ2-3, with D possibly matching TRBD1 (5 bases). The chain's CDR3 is CASSSTASTDTQYF. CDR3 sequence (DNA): TGTGCCAGCAGTTCGACAGCAAGCACAGATACGCAGTATTTT.